The next 19 T cell receptor beta chains were all read from a single sample in a study of blood T cell repertoires in COVID-19. TCRdb's copy holds only in-frame clones and misses some; the assay was immunoSEQ multiplex PCR. The sample consists of some 130,000 clones, 78% of them appearing once. Specimen: peripheral blood. The receptors stem from a man between 60 and 75 years old who had recovered from COVID-19.

V and J are TRBV27 and TRBJ1-5; 9 bases map to TRBD1. The CDR3 is 16 residues long. The junction had 8 bases not matched to a gene; V was cut back by 4 bases and J by 4 bases. Germline CDR1 and CDR2: MNHEY and SMNVEV (reference sequence). CDR3 sequence reads: CASSSRQGGPNQPQHF. The DNA of the CDR3 is TGTGCCAGCAGTTCGAGACAGGGGGGGCCGAATCAGCCCCAGCATTTT.

The chain has TRBV20-1 and TRBJ1-1; unclear D gene. Germline V gene sequence: CDR1 DFQATT, CDR2 SNEGSKA (reference sequence). V lost 4 bases and J 7 bases, leaving 10 bases between the germline ends. This CDR3 is 11 amino acids long. CDR3 residues: CSAKSGYEAFF. The CDR3 DNA reads TGCAGTGCTAAATCAGGCTATGAAGCTTTCTTT.

This rearrangement joins TRBV27 to TRBJ2-1; 8 bases match TRBD2. The length of the CDR3 is 12 residues. The V gene's germline CDR1 is MNHEY and CDR2 SMNVEV (reference sequence). V shed 4 bases and J 12 bases; nucleotides not matched to a gene: 5. The CDR3 sequence is CASSYSGIRQFF. The CDR3 region has the DNA TGTGCCAGCAGTTATAGCGGGATACGGCAGTTCTTC.

The chain is built from TRBV4-3 and TRBJ2-2; 8 bases agree with TRBD2. The CDR3 covers 14 residues. With V trimmed by 5 bases and J by 6 bases, 5 bases remained unmatched. Per the germline V gene, CDR1 is LGHNA and CDR2 is YSLEER. The CDR3 bases are TGCGCCAGCAGCGATAGCGGGACCTCCGGGGAGCTGTTTTTT. Its translation is CASSDSGTSGELFF.

The sample holds many counts of this clone. The chain employs TRBV5-3 and TRBJ1-5; no definite D call. TRBV5-3 is given ORF status, its function remaining uncertain. Trimming took 2 bases from V and 0 from J, leaving 9 bases between them. This CDR3 spans 15 amino acids. CDR3 sequence: CARSFDCYSNQPQHF. The CDR3 region has the DNA TGTGCCAGAAGCTTTGACTGCTATAGCAATCAGCCCCAGCATTTT.

This chain connects TRBV6-2 or TRBV6-3 to TRBJ1-2; 7 positions match TRBD1. Per the germline V gene, CDR1 is MNHEY and CDR2 is SVGEGT. CDR3 length equals 13 residues. The V and J ends lost 6 bases and 3 bases, in that order; junction bases with no gene match: 4. CDR3 coding DNA: TGTGCCAGCAGCCCCGACAGGGACTATGGCTACACCTTC. As protein: CASSPDRDYGYTF.

This clone was found once. V and J are TRBV28 and TRBJ2-3, with a weak D call TRBD2 (6 bases). Trimming pared 2 bases from V and 0 bases from J, leaving 6 bases between. The CDR3 has 14 amino acids. The germline CDR1 and CDR2 sequences are MDHEN and SYDVKM. CDR3: CASSLAGSTDTQYF. CDR3 nucleotide sequence: TGTGCCAGCAGTTTAGCGGGAAGCACAGATACGCAGTATTTT.

The chain uses TRBV18 and TRBJ1-5; TRBD1 matches at 8 bases. The V segment lost 3 bases and the J segment 6 bases; nucleotides outside the gene matches: 13. Per germline, CDR1 KGHSH and CDR2 LQKENI. The CDR3 extends over 17 amino acids. DNA of the CDR3: TGTGCCAGCTCACCCGGGGCCCCAGGGGGCCTGGGTCAGCCCCAGCATTTT. Its protein product is CASSPGAPGGLGQPQHF.

The J gene is TRBJ1-2, the V gene TRBV30; unclear D gene. This CDR3 comprises 13 residues. Trimming cost V 3 bases and J 8 bases, with 16 bases left between them. The germline V gene has CDR1 GTSNPN and CDR2 SVGIG (reference sequence). CDR3: CAWRGLRAGGYTF. In DNA form, the CDR3 reads TGTGCCTGGAGGGGGTTGAGGGCTGGAGGCTACACCTTC.

The chain is built from TRBV2 and TRBJ1-2; 11 nucleotides line up with TRBD1. Germline CDR1 reads SNHLY; CDR2 reads FYNNEI. J gave up 7 bases and V 3 bases, and 4 bases lay outside the gene matches. CDR3 size: 14 residues. The CDR3 DNA is TGTGCCAGCAGTGAGCTGGGACAGGGGGTTGGCTACACCTTC. The encoded protein is CASSELGQGVGYTF.

This sequence joins TRBV11-3 and TRBJ2-7; 7 bases map to TRBD2. The CDR3 extends over 15 amino acids. Losses at the gene ends were 5 bases for V and 5 bases for J; bases not matched to a gene: 12. The germline CDR1 and CDR2 sequences are SGHNT and YENEEA. As DNA, the CDR3 is TGTGCCAGCAGCCCCCGCGGTCTAGCGGCGGACGAGCAGTACTTC. Amino acids: CASSPRGLAADEQYF.

The chain employs TRBV4-3 and TRBJ2-3; 11 bases line up with TRBD2. The germline gives CDR1 LGHNA, CDR2 YSLEER. The CDR3 is 16 amino acids. J gave up 4 bases and V 0 bases, and 3 bases lay outside the gene matches. CDR3 sequence reads: CASSQELLAGADTQYF. The CDR3 nucleotides read TGCGCCAGCAGCCAAGAGTTACTAGCGGGAGCAGATACGCAGTATTTT.

V is TRBV7-9 and J is TRBJ2-5; unclear D gene. The CDR3 length is 12 residues. V lost 5 bases to trimming and J lost 5 bases, with 9 bases between them. Looked up from germline, CDR1 is SEHNR and CDR2 is FQNEAQ (reference sequence). The CDR3 sequence is CASSSVSETQYF. CDR3 DNA: TGTGCCAGCAGCAGCGTTTCGGAGACCCAGTACTTC. The full variable domain, with the rest looked up from reference TRBV7-9 and TRBJ2-5, is DTGVSQNPRHKITKRGQNVTFRCDPISEHNRLYWYRQTLGQGPEFLTYFQNEAQLEKSRLLSDRFSAERPKGSFSTLEIQRTEQGDSAMYLCASSSVSETQYFGPGTRLLVL.

A few counts support this clone. The rearrangement joins TRBV5-4 to TRBJ2-3, with 7 bases matching TRBD2. The V gene end was trimmed by 2 bases and the J gene end by 2 bases; junction bases not matched to a gene: 2. This CDR3 is 14 amino acids long. From germline, CDR1 is SGHNT and CDR2 YYREEE (reference sequence). The CDR3 loop is CASSFAGVTDTQYF. The CDR3 bases are TGTGCCAGCAGCTTTGCGGGGGTCACAGATACGCAGTATTTT.

The CDR3: CATSPTSGTYEQYF. CDR3 DNA: TGTGCCACCAGTCCCACCTCAGGGACCTACGAGCAGTACTTC. This chain connects TRBV24-1 to TRBJ2-7, with TRBD1 as a possible D gene (5 bases). V gave up 6 bases and J gave up 2 bases, with 13 bases separating them. CDR1 and CDR2 from the germline V gene are KGHDR and SFDVKD. The length of the CDR3 is 14 residues.

CDR3 amino acids: CASSARRNTYEQYF. CDR3 sequence (DNA): TGTGCCAGTAGCGCCAGGCGAAACACCTACGAGCAGTACTTC. This chain links TRBV19 with TRBJ2-7, with D uncertain. CDR1 and CDR2 from the germline V gene are LNHDA and SQIVND (reference sequence). This CDR3 has 14 amino acids. The V and J ends lost 6 bases and 2 bases respectively, with 14 bases between them.

This chain joins TRBV27 and TRBJ2-5; the D is unclear. Per the germline V gene, CDR1 is MNHEY and CDR2 is SMNVEV (reference sequence). Trimming removed 7 bases from V and 5 bases from J, with 23 bases in between. This CDR3 region has 16 residues. The chain's CDR3 is CASTIKVGSLGETQYF. The CDR3 DNA reads as TGTGCCAGCACCATTAAGGTAGGTAGCCTTGGGGAGACCCAGTACTTC.

This chain links TRBV28 with TRBJ2-3, with 11 bases that match TRBD2. The CDR3 is 19 residues long. J gave up 6 bases and V 6 bases, and 20 bases lay outside the gene matches. Germline V gene data show CDR1 as MDHEN and CDR2 as SYDVKM. The chain's CDR3 is CASSPGQGRLAGFFDTQYF. The CDR3 DNA reads as TGTGCCAGCAGCCCCGGGCAGGGTCGACTAGCGGGATTCTTTGATACGCAGTATTTT.

CDR3 DNA: TGTGCCACCCCCCAGACAGGGCGCTCCTACGAGCAGTACTTC. This encodes CATPQTGRSYEQYF. This rearrangement joins TRBV19 to TRBJ2-7; the match to TRBD1 covers 7 bases. Germline trimming cut 10 bases from V and 0 bases from J; bases unmatched to any gene: 9. This CDR3 has 14 residues. Germline V lookup: CDR1 LNHDA, CDR2 SQIVND (reference sequence).